These 21 T cell receptor beta chains share one sample of origin, sequenced in a study of blood T cell repertoires in COVID-19. The data were produced by immunoSEQ multiplex PCR, yet TCRdb's version contains in-frame clones alone and is incomplete. The repertoire holds about 250,000 clones, with about 82% as singletons. What was sequenced was peripheral blood. Source of these receptors: a woman of 80 years or more with COVID-19, enrolled during active disease.

The V call is TRBV5-1, the J call TRBJ2-5, with TRBD1 matching 12 bases. J was trimmed by 5 bases and V by 4 bases; bases with no gene match: 6. The CDR3 spans 15 residues. CDR1 and CDR2 (germline): SGHRS, YFSETQ. The CDR3 protein is CASSAGQGATETQYF. The CDR3 region has the DNA TGCGCCAGCAGCGCGGGACAGGGGGCGACGGAGACCCAGTACTTC.

There are a few counts of this clone. The rearrangement links TRBV7-8 to TRBJ1-1; 7 bases line up with TRBD1. The germline CDR1 and CDR2 sequences are SGHVS and FQNEAQ. This CDR3 spans 15 amino acids. The V and J ends lost 4 bases and 0 bases, in that order; junction bases with no gene match: 5. The CDR3 bases are TGTGCCAGCAGCTCATTGGGACAGATGAACACTGAAGCTTTCTTT. It encodes CASSSLGQMNTEAFF.

J is TRBJ1-2 and V is TRBV5-6, with a weak D call TRBD1 (6 bases). Trimming cost V 3 bases and J 13 bases, with 13 bases left between them. Germline CDR1 and CDR2: SGHDT and YYEEEE. The CDR3 runs 11 residues. In DNA, the CDR3 is TGTGCCAGCAGCTCGAATGACAGGTCCACCTTC. It translates to CASSSNDRSTF.

The chain carries TRBV10-3 and TRBJ1-4; 11 bases match TRBD1. Looked up from germline, CDR1 is ENHRY and CDR2 is SYGVKD. With 8 bases clipped from V and 8 bases from J, the junction kept 10 bases outside the gene matches. The CDR3 contains 15 residues. The CDR3 reads CAIAGGQGAGEKLFF. CDR3 DNA sequence: TGTGCCATCGCGGGTGGACAGGGGGCGGGAGAAAAACTGTTTTTT.

The chain joins TRBV10-3 to TRBJ2-5; possibly TRBD1 for D (5 bases). Trimming stripped 4 bases from V and 4 bases from J, with 13 bases between. The CDR3 is 14 residues long. Germline V gene lookup returns CDR1 ENHRY and CDR2 SYGVKD. In DNA form, the CDR3 reads TGTGCCATCAGTGGACAGCTAGTAGGAGAGACCCAGTACTTC. Translated: CAISGQLVGETQYF.

V is TRBV7-2 and J is TRBJ2-3, with D possibly being TRBD2 (5 bases). Trimming took off 5 bases at V and 2 bases at J, with 11 bases between the two ends. The CDR3 runs 14 residues. Germline CDR1 SGHTA, CDR2 FQGNSA. The CDR3 DNA follows: TGTGCCAGCAGCGCCGGGATTATCACAGATACGCAGTATTTT. As protein: CASSAGIITDTQYF.

The rearrangement uses TRBV6-5 and TRBJ2-3, with D tentatively TRBD1 (5 bases). CDR3 length equals 14 residues. Looked up from germline, CDR1 is MNHEY and CDR2 is SVGAGI. V dropped 5 bases and J dropped 2 bases, with 11 bases sitting between them. The CDR3, as DNA: TGTGCCAGCAGTCCAGGGATATACACAGATACGCAGTATTTT. This gives the protein CASSPGIYTDTQYF.

The gene calls are TRBV2 and TRBJ1-1; perhaps TRBD1 as D (5 bases). CDR3 length equals 14 residues. V was cut by 2 bases and J by 1 base, with 8 bases left in between. Germline loops: CDR1 SNHLY, CDR2 FYNNEI. CDR3 DNA sequence: TGTGCCAGCAGTGAAAACACAGGGAACACTGAAGCTTTCTTT. It encodes CASSENTGNTEAFF.

This clone was seen once. In DNA, the CDR3 is TGTGCCAGCACTCAGACAGGGTCCACTGAGCAGTTCTTC. Translating gives CASTQTGSTEQFF. The rearrangement uses TRBV6-5 and TRBJ2-1; 7 bases match TRBD1. The CDR3 totals 13 residues. Looked up from germline, CDR1 is MNHEY and CDR2 is SVGAGI. Losses at the gene ends were 7 bases for V and 9 bases for J; bases not matched to a gene: 9.

The V call is TRBV21-1, the J call TRBJ2-7; the table's D gene call, TRBD2, was not cross checked with the DNA. TRBV21-1 is termed a pseudogene. This CDR3 spans 14 amino acids. The CDR3 reads CASSFRRESYEQYV. CDR3 bases: TGTGCCAGCAGCTTCCGTCGAGAGAGCTACGAGCAGTACGTC.

This chain joins TRBV7-2 and TRBJ1-2; TRBD1 matches 9 bases. CDR1 is SGHTA and CDR2 is FQGNSA in the germline V gene. The V segment lost 5 bases and the J segment 6 bases; nucleotides outside the gene matches: 7. This CDR3 spans 14 amino acids. CDR3: CASSRPGQGHGYTF. CDR3 coding DNA: TGTGCCAGCAGCCGCCCCGGACAGGGGCATGGCTACACCTTC.

This clone appeared a few times. J is TRBJ2-7 and V is TRBV11-2; D is unclear. CDR3 size: 13 residues. V was trimmed by 0 bases and J by 3 bases, leaving 6 bases between them. Germline CDR1 is SGHAT and CDR2 is FQNNGV. The CDR3 coding sequence is TGTGCCAGCAGCTTAGATCACAGCTACGAGCAGTACGTC. Translation gives CASSLDHSYEQYV.

The chain joins TRBV21-1 to TRBJ1-3. TRBV21-1 is reported as a pseudogene. This CDR3 has 20 amino acids. The CDR3 bases are TGTGCCAGCAGCCCAGCCGTTCTCGGTATCGGGGGTGGGTCTGGAAACACCATATATTTT. Amino acid sequence: CASSPAVLGIGGGSGNTIYF.

The genes are TRBV6-5 and TRBJ2-7; D uncertain. Germline CDR1 reads MNHEY; CDR2 reads SVGAGI. Trimming shortened V by 0 bases and J by 7 bases, and 16 bases separated the two germline ends. The length of the CDR3 is 15 residues. CDR3 protein: CASSYSVIIPGEQYF. The CDR3 nucleotides read TGTGCCAGCAGTTACTCAGTAATAATCCCAGGAGAGCAGTACTTC.

The rearrangement uses TRBV28 and TRBJ2-5; D may be TRBD2 (5 bases). The germline V gene has CDR1 MDHEN and CDR2 SYDVKM. This CDR3 has 15 amino acids. The V and J ends lost 3 bases and 1 base respectively, with 12 bases between them. DNA for the CDR3: TGTGCCAGCAGTTTCGGTAGCCTAGCCCAAGAGACCCAGTACTTC. Its translation: CASSFGSLAQETQYF.

The chain joins TRBV5-8 to TRBJ2-3, with 7 bases matching TRBD2. V was pared by 0 bases and J by 6 bases, with 10 bases of the junction left unmatched. The CDR3 sequence is 16 residues long. CDR1 is SGHTS, CDR2 YDEGEE, per germline. The CDR3 DNA reads TGTGCCAGCAGCTTGGCCGGGACGGGGGGTTGGGATACGCAGTATTTT. Encoded protein: CASSLAGTGGWDTQYF.

The V gene is TRBV3-1 (or the pseudogene TRBV3-2), the J gene TRBJ1-2; 10 bases agree with TRBD1. Germline V lookup: CDR1 LGHDT, CDR2 YNNKEL (reference sequence). Losses at the gene ends were 1 base for V and 8 bases for J; bases not matched to a gene: 13. This CDR3 is built from 17 residues. DNA of the CDR3: TGTGCCAGCAGCCAAGGCCCCCCGACAGGGGGCTTAAAAGGCTACACCTTC. Translated, it gives CASSQGPPTGGLKGYTF.

This clone was seen just once. V gene TRBV4-3 combines with J gene TRBJ2-3, with D possibly TRBD1 on 6 matching bases. CDR1 is LGHNA and CDR2 is YSLEER in the germline V gene. This CDR3 is 17 amino acids long. V was clipped by 4 bases and J by 0 bases, with 17 bases between them. The CDR3 region is CASSPRGIGTSTDTQYF. Here the CDR3 DNA reads TGCGCCAGCAGCCCCAGGGGTATTGGAACTAGCACAGATACGCAGTATTTT.

This clone was counted a single time. V gene TRBV9 combines with J gene TRBJ2-1; TRBD2 matches 8 bases. V shed 2 bases and J 10 bases; nucleotides not matched to a gene: 11. CDR3 size: 15 residues. Germline V gene data show CDR1 as SGDLS and CDR2 as YYNGEE. The CDR3 here is CASSVLPAGEVEQFF. CDR3 in DNA: TGTGCCAGCAGCGTTCTCCCAGCGGGGGAAGTGGAGCAGTTCTTC.

The rearrangement joins TRBV6-5 to TRBJ1-1; no clear D. CDR1 and CDR2 from the germline V gene are MNHEY and SVGAGI. The CDR3 has 13 residues. Trimming removed 8 bases at V and 4 bases at J, with 14 bases between. The CDR3 spells CASLRKSSTEAFF. The CDR3 DNA reads as TGTGCCAGCCTGAGAAAGTCTAGCACTGAAGCTTTCTTT.

The DNA of the CDR3 is TGTGCCAGCAGCCTTACAGGGGGCGAGCAGTACTTC. As protein: CASSLTGGEQYF. The chain combines TRBV7-3 with TRBJ2-7, with 8 bases fitting TRBD1. V lost 5 bases and J lost 6; bases outside the gene matches: 3. The CDR3 is made up of 12 amino acids. Germline assignment: CDR1 SGHTA and CDR2 FQGTGA.